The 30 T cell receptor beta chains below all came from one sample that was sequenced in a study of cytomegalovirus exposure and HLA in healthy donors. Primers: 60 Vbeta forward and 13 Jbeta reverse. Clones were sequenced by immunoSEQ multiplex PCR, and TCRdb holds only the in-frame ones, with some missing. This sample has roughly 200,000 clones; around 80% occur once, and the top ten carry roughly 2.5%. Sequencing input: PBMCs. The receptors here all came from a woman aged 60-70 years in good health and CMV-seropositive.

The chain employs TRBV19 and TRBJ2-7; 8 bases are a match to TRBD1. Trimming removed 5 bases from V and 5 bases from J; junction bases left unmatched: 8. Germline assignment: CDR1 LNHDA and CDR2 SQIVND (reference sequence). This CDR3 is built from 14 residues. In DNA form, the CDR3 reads TGTGCCAGTAGTTGGGGAGGACAGGGTGACGAGCAGTACTTC. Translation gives CASSWGGQGDEQYF.

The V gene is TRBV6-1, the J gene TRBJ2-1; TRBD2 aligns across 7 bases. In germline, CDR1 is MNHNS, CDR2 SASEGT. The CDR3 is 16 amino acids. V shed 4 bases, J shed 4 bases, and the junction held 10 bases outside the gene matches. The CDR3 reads CASSGLTSESYNEQFF. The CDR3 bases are TGTGCCAGCAGTGGATTAACTAGCGAATCATACAATGAGCAGTTCTTC.

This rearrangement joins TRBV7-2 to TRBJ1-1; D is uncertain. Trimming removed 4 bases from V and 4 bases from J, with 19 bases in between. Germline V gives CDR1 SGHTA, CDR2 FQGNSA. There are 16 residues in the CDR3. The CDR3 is CASSSERSGRGTEAFF. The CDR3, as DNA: TGTGCCAGCAGCTCAGAGAGATCCGGGCGGGGCACTGAAGCTTTCTTT.

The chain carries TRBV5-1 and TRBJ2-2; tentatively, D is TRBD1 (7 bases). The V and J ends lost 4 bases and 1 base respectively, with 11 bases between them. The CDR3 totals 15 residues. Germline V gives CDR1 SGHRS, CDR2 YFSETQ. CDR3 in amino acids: CASSPGDRNTGELFF. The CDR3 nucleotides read TGCGCCAGCAGCCCGGGGGACAGGAACACCGGGGAGCTGTTTTTT. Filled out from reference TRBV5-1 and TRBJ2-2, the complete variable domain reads KAGVTQTPRYLIKTRGQQVTLSCSPISGHRSVSWYQQTPGQGLQFLFEYFSETQRNKGNFPGRFSGRQFSNSRSEMNVSTLELGDSALYLCASSPGDRNTGELFFGEGSRLTVL.

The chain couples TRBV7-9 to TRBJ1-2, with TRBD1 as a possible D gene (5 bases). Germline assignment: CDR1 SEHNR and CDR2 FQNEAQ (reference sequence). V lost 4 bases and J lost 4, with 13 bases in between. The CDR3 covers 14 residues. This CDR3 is CASSWGRRPYGYTF. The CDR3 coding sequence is TGTGCCAGCAGCTGGGGCAGAAGACCCTATGGCTACACCTTC.

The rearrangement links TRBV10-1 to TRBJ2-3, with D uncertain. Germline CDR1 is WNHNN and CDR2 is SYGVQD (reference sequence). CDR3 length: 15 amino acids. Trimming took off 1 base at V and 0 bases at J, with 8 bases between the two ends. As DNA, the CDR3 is TGCGCCAGCAGTGAGTGTCCAACTAGCACAGATACGCAGTATTTT. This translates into CASSECPTSTDTQYF.

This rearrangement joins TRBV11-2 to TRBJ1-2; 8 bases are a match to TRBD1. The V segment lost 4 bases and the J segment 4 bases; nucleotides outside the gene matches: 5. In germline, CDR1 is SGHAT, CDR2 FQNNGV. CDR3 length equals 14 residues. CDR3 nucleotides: TGTGCCAGCAGCTCAACAGGGGGGGGCTATGGCTACACCTTC. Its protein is CASSSTGGGYGYTF. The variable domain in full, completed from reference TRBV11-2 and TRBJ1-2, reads EAGVAQSPRYKIIEKRQSVAFWCNPISGHATLYWYQQILGQGPKLLIQFQNNGVVDDSQLPKDRFSAERLKGVDSTLKIQPAKLEDSAVYLCASSSTGGGYGYTFGSGTRLTVV.

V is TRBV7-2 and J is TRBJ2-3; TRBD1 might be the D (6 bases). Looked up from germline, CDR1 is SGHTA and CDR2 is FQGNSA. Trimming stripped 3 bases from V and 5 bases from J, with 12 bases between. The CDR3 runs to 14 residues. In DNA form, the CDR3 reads TGTGCCAGCAGCTTTTCAAGGGGGTTAGATACGCAGTATTTT. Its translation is CASSFSRGLDTQYF.

The CDR3 spells CASSRDRAGTEAFF. DNA of the CDR3: TGTGCCAGCAGCCGGGACAGGGCGGGTACTGAAGCTTTCTTT. The V gene is TRBV5-4, the J gene TRBJ1-1, with 9 bases fitting TRBD1. The CDR3 has 14 amino acids. Per germline, CDR1 SGHNT and CDR2 YYREEE (reference sequence). With V trimmed by 4 bases and J by 5 bases, 6 bases remained unmatched.

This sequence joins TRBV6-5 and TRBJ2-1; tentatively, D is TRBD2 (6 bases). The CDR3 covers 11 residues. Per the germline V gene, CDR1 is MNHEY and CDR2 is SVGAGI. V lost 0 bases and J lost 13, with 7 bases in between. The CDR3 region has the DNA TGTGCCAGCAGTTACTCCGGGGGACAGTTCTTC. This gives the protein CASSYSGGQFF.

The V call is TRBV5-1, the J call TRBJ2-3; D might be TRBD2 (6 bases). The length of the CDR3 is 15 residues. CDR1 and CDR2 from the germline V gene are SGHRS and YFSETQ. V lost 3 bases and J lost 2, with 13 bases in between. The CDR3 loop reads CASSSGLSNTDTQYF. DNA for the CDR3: TGCGCCAGCAGCTCGGGACTTTCCAACACAGATACGCAGTATTTT.

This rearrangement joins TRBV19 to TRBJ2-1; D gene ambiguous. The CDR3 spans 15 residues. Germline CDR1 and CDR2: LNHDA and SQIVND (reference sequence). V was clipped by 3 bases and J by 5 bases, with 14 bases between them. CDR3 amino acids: CASSMGVNPNNEQFF. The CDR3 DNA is TGTGCCAGTAGTATGGGCGTAAACCCCAACAATGAGCAGTTCTTC. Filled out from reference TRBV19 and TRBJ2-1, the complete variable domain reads DGGITQSPKYLFRKEGQNVTLSCEQNLNHDAMYWYRQDPGQGLRLIYYSQIVNDFQKGDIAEGYSVSREKKESFPLTVTSAQKNPTAFYLCASSMGVNPNNEQFFGPGTRLTVL.

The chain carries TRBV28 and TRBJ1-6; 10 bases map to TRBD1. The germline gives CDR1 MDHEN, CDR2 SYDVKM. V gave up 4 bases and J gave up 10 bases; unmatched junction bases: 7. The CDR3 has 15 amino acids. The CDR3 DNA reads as TGTGCCAGCAGTTCTGCCGGGACAGGGGAATCACCCCTCCACTTT. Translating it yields CASSSAGTGESPLHF.

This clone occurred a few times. Here the CDR3 reads CASSKGQGEPPYNEQFF. CDR3 bases: TGTGCCAGCAGCAAAGGACAGGGGGAGCCCCCCTACAATGAGCAGTTCTTC. V gene TRBV21-1 combines with J gene TRBJ2-1; the table's TRBD1 call for D was not verified on the DNA. TRBV21-1 has pseudogene status. There are 17 residues in the CDR3.

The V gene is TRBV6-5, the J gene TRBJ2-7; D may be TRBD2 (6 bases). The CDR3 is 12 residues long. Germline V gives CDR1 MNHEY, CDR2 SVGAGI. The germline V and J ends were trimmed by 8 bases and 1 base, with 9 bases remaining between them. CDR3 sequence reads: CASGGRSYEQYF. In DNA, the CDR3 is TGTGCCAGCGGTGGGAGGTCCTACGAGCAGTACTTC.

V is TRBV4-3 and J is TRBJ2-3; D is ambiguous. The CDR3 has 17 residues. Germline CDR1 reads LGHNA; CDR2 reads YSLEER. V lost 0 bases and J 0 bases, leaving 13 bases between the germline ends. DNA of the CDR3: TGCGCCAGCAGCCAAGATAGGCCTACCGGGAGCACAGATACGCAGTATTTT. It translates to CASSQDRPTGSTDTQYF.

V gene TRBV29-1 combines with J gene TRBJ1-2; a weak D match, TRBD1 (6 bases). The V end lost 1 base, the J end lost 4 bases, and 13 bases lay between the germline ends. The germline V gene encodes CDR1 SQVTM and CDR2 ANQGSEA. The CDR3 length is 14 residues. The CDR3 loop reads CSVEVQGKGYGYTF. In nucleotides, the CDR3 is TGCAGCGTTGAAGTACAGGGTAAAGGCTATGGCTACACCTTC.

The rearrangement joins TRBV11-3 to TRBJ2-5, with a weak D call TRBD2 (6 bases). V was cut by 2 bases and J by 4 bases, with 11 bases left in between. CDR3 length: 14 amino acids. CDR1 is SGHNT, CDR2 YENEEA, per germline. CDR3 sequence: CASSLFGGGETQYF. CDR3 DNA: TGTGCCAGCAGCTTATTTGGGGGAGGAGAGACCCAGTACTTC.

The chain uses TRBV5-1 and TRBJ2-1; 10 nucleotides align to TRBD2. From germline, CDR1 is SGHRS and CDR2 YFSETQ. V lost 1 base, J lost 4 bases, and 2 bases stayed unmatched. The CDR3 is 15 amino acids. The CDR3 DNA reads TGCGCCAGCAGCTTGTCTAGCGGGGGATACAATGAGCAGTTCTTC. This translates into CASSLSSGGYNEQFF.

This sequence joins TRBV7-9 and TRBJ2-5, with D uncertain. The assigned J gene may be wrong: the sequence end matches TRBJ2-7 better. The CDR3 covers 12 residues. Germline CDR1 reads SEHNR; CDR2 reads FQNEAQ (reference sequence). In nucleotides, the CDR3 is TGTGCCAGCAGCTTAGTAGCAAACGAGCAGTACTTC. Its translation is CASSLVANEQYF.

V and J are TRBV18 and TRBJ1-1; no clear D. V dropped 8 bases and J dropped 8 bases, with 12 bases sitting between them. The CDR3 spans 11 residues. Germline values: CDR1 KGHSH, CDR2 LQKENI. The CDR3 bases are TGTGCCAGCGCGAAGGAGAGGGAAGCTTTCTTT. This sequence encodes CASAKEREAFF. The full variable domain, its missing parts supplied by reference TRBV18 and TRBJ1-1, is NAGVMQNPRHLVRRRGQEARLRCSPMKGHSHVYWYRQLPEEGLKFMVYLQKENIIDESGMPKERFSAEFPKEGPSILRIQQVVRGDSAAYFCASAKEREAFFGQGTRLTVV.

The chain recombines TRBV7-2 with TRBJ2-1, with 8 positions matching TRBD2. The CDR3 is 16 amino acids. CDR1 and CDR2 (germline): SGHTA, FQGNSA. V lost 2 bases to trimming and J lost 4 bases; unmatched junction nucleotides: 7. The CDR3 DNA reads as TGTGCCAGCAGCTTATCGGCGGGAGGCCTTTACAATGAGCAGTTCTTC. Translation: CASSLSAGGLYNEQFF.

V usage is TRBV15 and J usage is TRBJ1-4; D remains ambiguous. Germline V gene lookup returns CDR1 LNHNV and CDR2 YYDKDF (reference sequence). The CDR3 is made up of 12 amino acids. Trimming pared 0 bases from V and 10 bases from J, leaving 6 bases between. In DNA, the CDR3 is TGTGCCACCAGCAGAGACCGAGGAAAACTGTTTTTT. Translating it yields CATSRDRGKLFF.

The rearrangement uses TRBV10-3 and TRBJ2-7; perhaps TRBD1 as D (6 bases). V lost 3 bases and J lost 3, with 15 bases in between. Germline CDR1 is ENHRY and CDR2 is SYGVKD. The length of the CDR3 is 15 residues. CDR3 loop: CAISDGQTPYYEQYF. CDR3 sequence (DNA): TGTGCCATCAGTGACGGACAGACCCCCTACTACGAGCAGTACTTC.

The CDR3 DNA follows: TGTGCCAGTACCGTATCCGGGACAGGGGGGAAAGGCTACACCTTC. Amino acids: CASTVSGTGGKGYTF. The genes are TRBV19 and TRBJ1-2; 11 positions match TRBD1. Looked up from germline, CDR1 is LNHDA and CDR2 is SQIVND (reference sequence). The CDR3 is 15 amino acids. V gave up 7 bases and J gave up 8 bases; unmatched junction bases: 12.

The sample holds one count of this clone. The CDR3 protein is CAISFSGSGTDTQYF. The CDR3 nucleotides are TGTGCCATCAGTTTTAGCGGGAGTGGCACAGATACGCAGTATTTT. The rearrangement links TRBV10-3 to TRBJ2-3; 9 bases line up with TRBD2. Germline CDR1 ENHRY, CDR2 SYGVKD. V dropped 5 bases and J dropped 1; count of bases not matched to a gene: 4. This CDR3 comprises 15 residues.

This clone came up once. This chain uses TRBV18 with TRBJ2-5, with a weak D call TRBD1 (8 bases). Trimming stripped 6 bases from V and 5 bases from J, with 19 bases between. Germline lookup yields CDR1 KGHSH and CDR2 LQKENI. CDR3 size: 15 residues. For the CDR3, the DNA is TGTGCCAGCTCCCGCCGGACAGGGCGGGAGGAGACCCAGTACTTC. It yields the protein CASSRRTGREETQYF.

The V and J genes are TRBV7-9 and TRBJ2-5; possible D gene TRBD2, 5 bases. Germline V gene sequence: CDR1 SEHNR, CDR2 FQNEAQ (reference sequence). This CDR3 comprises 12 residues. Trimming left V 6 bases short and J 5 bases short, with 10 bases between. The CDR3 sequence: CASRGVSETQYF. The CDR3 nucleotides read TGTGCCAGCAGGGGAGTGTCCGAGACCCAGTACTTC.

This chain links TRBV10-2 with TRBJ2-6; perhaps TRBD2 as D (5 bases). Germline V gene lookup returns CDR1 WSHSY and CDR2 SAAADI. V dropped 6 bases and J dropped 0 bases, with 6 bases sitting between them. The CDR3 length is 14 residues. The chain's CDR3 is CASSGDSGANVLTF. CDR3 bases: TGCGCCAGCAGCGGGGACTCTGGGGCCAACGTCCTGACTTTC.

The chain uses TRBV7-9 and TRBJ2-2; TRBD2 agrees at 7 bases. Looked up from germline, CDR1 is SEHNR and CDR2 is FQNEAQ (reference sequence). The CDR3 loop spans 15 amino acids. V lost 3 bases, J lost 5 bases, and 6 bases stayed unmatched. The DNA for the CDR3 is TGTGCCAGCAGCTTGAGCGGGATGGGTACCGGGGAGCTGTTTTTT. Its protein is CASSLSGMGTGELFF.